This T cell receptor (beta chain) was recorded in a study of early T cells in non-severe SARS-CoV-2 infection. Individual cDNA molecules received unique molecular identifiers during library preparation. TCRdb reprocessed the 5' RACE reads via MiXCR and lists one record per CDR3 protein. This table holds around 40,000 distinct CDR3 sequences, roughly 6% found once. The receptor was derived from an adult who was a healthcare worker with PCR-confirmed SARS-CoV-2 infection or an uninfected control (not recorded which). The specimen sequenced was whole blood.

CDR3 DNA sequence: TGTGCCAGCAGCTTAGACGTGGGGGGCTACAATGAGCAGTTCTTC. This codes for CASSLDVGGYNEQFF. The chain uses TRBV7-2 and TRBJ2-1, with D perhaps matching TRBD2 (6 bases). V dropped 1 base and J dropped 3 bases, with 10 bases sitting between them. The CDR3 is 15 amino acids. CDR1 SGHTA and CDR2 FQGNSA come from the germline V gene.